This T cell receptor (beta chain) originates from a study of CD8 T cells in ankylosing spondylitis. Regarding the study as a whole: The study identified a TCR beta motif of under 10 highly homologous variants that appeared characteristic of ankylosing spondylitis blood. Earlier studies detected some motif variants in reactive arthritis synovial fluid and blood. Significant enrichment of disease-linked clones was reported in matched ankylosing spondylitis synovial fluid. Relatively rare in peripheral blood, disease-linked clones were also CD8+.

TCRdb analysed the 5' RACE reads with MiXCR anew, one entry per CDR3 protein. The sample lists fewer than 550,000 distinct CDR3 sequences; about 5.2% were seen once. The CDR3 totals 13 residues. Trimming pared 6 bases from V and 5 bases from J, leaving 16 bases between. Germline V gene data show CDR1 as DFQATT and CDR2 as SNEGSKA (reference sequence). Note on this clonotype: What it binds is not known.

Sample: blood, either unsorted or a sorted T cell fraction (not recorded which). The receptor was isolated from a male donor with ankylosing spondylitis. The chain has TRBV20-1 and TRBJ2-5; D could derive from TRBD1 or TRBD2 (7 bases each). The CDR3 here is CSAQGGARETQYF. In DNA form, the CDR3 reads TGCAGTGCCCAGGGGGGGGCTCGGGAGACCCAGTACTTC.